The T cell receptor beta chain described here comes from a study of CD8+ T cells in alopecia areata. V lost 7 bases, J lost 3 bases, and 15 bases stayed unmatched. CDR1 and CDR2 (germline): SQVTM, ANQGSEA. The CDR3 extends over 18 amino acids. Extracted from the samples, RNA was reverse transcribed into cDNA to serve as the sequencing template. The repertoire was sequenced with immunoSEQ multiplex PCR; TCRdb's copy has only in-frame clones and lacks some. This sample has roughly 200,000 clones, with roughly 65% found just once. This sequence originates from a human donor with alopecia areata. The source material was CD4+ T cells sorted from blood, sampled at week 0. The chain couples TRBV29-1 to TRBJ1-4; 12 bases line up with TRBD1. The CDR3 nucleotides are TGCAGCGCCAAAAGTCTTGTGGGACAGGGGGCTTCTAATGAAAAACTGTTTTTT. It translates to CSAKSLVGQGASNEKLFF.